This T cell receptor beta chain derives from a study of blood T cells in healthy people across ages. Each sample gave at least 6.5 million isolated PBMCs. This clonotype was found a few times. Germline V gives CDR1 MNHEY, CDR2 SVGEGT. The CDR3 is 16 residues long. The V segment lost 1 base and the J segment 2 bases; nucleotides outside the gene matches: 7. A sample-barcoded 5' primer and a J-beta primer mix were used in a second PCR of roughly 6 to 12 cycles. Each cDNA molecule received a tag from a template-switch adaptor that had 12 random nucleotides. Every sample produced at least 2.5 million CDR3-containing paired-end reads. TCRdb processed the 5' RACE reads anew with MiXCR; each CDR3 protein has one entry. The repertoire has 1 million to 1.2 million distinct CDR3 sequences, under 40% of them found once; the top ten carry about 12%.

The rearrangement uses TRBV6-2 or TRBV6-3 and TRBJ2-5, with TRBD1 matching over 7 bases. The sequencing input was blood. This TCR was sampled from a man aged 18 to 30 in good health. The CDR3 DNA is TGTGCCAGCAGTTACTACGCTTCAGGGGGTCAAGAGACCCAGTACTTC. This codes for CASSYYASGGQETQYF.